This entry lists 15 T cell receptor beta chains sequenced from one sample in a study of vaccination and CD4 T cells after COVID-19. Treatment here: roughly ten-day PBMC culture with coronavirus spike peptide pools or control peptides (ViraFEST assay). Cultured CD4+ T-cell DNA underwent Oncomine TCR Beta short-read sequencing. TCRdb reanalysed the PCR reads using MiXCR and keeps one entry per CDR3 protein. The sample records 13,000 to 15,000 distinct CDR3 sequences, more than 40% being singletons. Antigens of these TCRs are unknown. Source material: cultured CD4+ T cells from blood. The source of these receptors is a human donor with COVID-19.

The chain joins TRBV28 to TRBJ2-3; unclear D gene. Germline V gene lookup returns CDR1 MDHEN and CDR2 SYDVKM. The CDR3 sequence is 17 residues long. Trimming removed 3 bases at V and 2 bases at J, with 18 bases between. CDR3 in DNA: TGTGCCAGCAGTTTGGGTTGGCAGGCCGGGCCCACAGATACGCAGTATTTT. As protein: CASSLGWQAGPTDTQYF.

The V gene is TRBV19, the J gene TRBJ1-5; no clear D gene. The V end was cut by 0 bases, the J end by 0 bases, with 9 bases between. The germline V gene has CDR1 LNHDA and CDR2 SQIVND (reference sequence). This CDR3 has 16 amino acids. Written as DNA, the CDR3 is TGTGCCAGTAGTATAGAGTCGGGGTATAGCAATCAGCCCCAGCATTTT. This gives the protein CASSIESGYSNQPQHF.

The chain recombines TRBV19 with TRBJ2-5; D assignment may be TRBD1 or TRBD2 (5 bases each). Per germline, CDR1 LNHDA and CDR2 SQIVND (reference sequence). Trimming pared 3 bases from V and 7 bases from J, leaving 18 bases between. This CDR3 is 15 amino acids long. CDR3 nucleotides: TGTGCCAGTAGTATGAGGGCGGCAGGGTCAGGGACCCAGTACTTC. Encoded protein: CASSMRAAGSGTQYF.

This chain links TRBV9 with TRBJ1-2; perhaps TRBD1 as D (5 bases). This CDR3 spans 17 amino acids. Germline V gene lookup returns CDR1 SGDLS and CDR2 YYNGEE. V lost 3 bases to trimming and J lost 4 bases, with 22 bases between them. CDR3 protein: CASSGMIPGRGIYGYTF. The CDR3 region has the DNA TGTGCCAGCAGCGGCATGATACCGGGACGGGGGATCTATGGCTACACCTTC.

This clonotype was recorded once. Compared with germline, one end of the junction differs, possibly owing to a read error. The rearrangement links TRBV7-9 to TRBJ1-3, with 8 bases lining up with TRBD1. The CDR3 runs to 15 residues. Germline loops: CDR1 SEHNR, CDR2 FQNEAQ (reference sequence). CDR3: CASSSRQGLANAIYF. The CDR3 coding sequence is TGTGCCAGCAGCTCACGACAGGGGCTGGCAAACGCCATATATTTT.

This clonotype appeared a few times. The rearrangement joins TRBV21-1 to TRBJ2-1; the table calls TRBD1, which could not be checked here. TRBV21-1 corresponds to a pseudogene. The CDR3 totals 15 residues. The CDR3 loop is CASSVQGNAYNEQFF. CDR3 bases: TGTGCCAGCAGCGTACAGGGCAATGCATACAATGAGCAGTTCTTC.

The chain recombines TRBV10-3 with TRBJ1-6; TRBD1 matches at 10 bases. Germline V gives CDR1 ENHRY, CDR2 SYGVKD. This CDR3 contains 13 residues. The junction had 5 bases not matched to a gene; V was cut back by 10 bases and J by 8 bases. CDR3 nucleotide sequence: TGTGCCAAGCGACAGGGGGCCGATTCACCCCTCCACTTT. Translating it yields CAKRQGADSPLHF.

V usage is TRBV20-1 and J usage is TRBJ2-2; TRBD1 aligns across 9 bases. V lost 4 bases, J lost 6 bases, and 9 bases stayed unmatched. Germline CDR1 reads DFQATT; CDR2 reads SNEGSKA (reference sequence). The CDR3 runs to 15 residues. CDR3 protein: CSATNRGRLAGELFF. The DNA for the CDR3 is TGCAGTGCTACCAACAGGGGGCGATTGGCCGGGGAGCTGTTTTTT.

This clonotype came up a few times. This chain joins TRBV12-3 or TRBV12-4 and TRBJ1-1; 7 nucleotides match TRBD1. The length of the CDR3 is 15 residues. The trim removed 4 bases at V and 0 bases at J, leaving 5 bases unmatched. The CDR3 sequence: CASSYRTGVNTEAFF. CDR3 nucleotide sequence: TGTGCCAGCAGTTACCGAACAGGGGTGAACACTGAAGCTTTCTTT.

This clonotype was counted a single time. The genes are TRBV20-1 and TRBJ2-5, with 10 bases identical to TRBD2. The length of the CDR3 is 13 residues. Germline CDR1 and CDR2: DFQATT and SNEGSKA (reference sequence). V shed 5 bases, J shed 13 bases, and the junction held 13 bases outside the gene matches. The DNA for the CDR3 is TGCAGTGCTTTCACTAGCGGGGCCCGGGTCTCGTACTTC. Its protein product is CSAFTSGARVSYF.

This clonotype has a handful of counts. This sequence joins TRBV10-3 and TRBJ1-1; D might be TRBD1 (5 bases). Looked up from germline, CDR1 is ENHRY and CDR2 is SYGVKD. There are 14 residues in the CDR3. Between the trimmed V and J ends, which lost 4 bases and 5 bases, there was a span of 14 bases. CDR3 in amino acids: CAISVGVGETEAFF. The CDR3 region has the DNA TGTGCCATCAGTGTGGGGGTGGGGGAGACTGAAGCTTTCTTT.

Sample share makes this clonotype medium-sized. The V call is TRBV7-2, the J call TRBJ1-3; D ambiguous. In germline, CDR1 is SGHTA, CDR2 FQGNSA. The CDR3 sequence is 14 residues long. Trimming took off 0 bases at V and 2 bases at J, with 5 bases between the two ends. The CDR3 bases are TGTGCCAGCAGCTTAGCTGGGGCTGGAAACACCATATATTTT. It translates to CASSLAGAGNTIYF.

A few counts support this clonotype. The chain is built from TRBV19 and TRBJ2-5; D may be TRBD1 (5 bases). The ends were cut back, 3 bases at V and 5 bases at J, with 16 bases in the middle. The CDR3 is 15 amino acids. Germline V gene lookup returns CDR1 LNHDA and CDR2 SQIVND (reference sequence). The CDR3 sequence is CASSISGQGRETQYF. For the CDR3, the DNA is TGTGCCAGTAGTATCTCCGGCCAGGGCCGGGAGACCCAGTACTTC. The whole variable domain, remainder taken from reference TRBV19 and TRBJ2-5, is DGGITQSPKYLFRKEGQNVTLSCEQNLNHDAMYWYRQDPGQGLRLIYYSQIVNDFQKGDIAEGYSVSREKKESFPLTVTSAQKNPTAFYLCASSISGQGRETQYFGPGTRLLVL.

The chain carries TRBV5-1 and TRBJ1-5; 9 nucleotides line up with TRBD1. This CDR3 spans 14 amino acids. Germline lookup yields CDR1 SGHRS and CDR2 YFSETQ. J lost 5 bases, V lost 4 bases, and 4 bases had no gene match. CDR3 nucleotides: TGCGCCAGCAGCCGGACAGGGGCTGATCAGCCCCAGCATTTT. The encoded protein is CASSRTGADQPQHF.

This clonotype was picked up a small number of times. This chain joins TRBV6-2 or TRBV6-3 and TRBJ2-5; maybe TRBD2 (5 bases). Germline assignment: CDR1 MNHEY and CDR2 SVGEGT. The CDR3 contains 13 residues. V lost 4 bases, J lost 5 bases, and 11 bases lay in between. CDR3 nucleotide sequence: TGTGCCAGCAGTTCCCGCCGCGGGGAGACCCAGTACTTC. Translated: CASSSRRGETQYF.